The T cell receptor beta chain described here comes from a study of T-cell memory formation after mild COVID-19. Study information: TCR clusters were largely donor specific. Study observations and caveats: Clonal second-wave expansions that peaked on day 37 had unconfirmed SARS-CoV-2 specificity. Some clones that responded turned up in pre-infection memory, which suggests that cross-reactive memory joined in. Clones that contracted clustered mainly in CM and EM if CD4+ and in EMRA if CD8+.

This clonotype has a handful of counts. Its antigen is still unknown. TCRdb passed the 5' RACE reads through MiXCR, listing each CDR3 protein once. The sample consists of around 390,000 distinct CDR3 sequences, around a sixth of them appearing once. The CDR3 extends over 12 amino acids. Trimming removed 0 bases from V and 8 bases from J, with 7 bases in between. The chain uses TRBV12-3 or TRBV12-4 and TRBJ1-1; no clear D gene. Sequenced material: PBMCs or a T cell subset sorted from them (not recorded which). This TCR derives from a man between 18 and 35 years old who had mild COVID-19 (a few samples of this study predate the infection). Cell type and time point are not known. CDR3 coding DNA: TGTGCCAGCAGTTTAGCTCTCCTGGAAGCTTTCTTT. Residues: CASSLALLEAFF.